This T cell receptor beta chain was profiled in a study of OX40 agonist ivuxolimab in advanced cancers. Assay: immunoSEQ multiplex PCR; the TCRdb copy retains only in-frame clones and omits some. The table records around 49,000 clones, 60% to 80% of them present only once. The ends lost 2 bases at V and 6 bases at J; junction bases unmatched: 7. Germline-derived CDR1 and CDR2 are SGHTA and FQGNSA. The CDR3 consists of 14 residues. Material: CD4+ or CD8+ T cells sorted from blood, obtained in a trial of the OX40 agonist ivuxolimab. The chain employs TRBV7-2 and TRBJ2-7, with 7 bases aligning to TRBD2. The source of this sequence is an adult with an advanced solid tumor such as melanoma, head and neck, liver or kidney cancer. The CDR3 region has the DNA TGTGCCAGCAGCTTAACAGGCGGGAGTAGCGAGCAGTACTTC. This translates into CASSLTGGSSEQYF.